This T cell receptor (beta chain) was retrieved from a study of blood T cell repertoires in COVID-19. Profiled with immunoSEQ multiplex PCR; TCRdb holds only in-frame clones, not every one. The table shows roughly 210,000 clones, with 80% to 85% occurring only once. This CDR3 contains 17 residues. With 1 base clipped from V and 1 base from J, the junction kept 7 bases outside the gene matches. Germline CDR1 and CDR2: LGHNA and YNFKEQ. The sequenced material came from peripheral blood. V usage is TRBV4-2 and J usage is TRBJ2-1; 7 bases align to TRBD2. This receptor was identified in a woman of 80 years or more with COVID-19, enrolled during active disease. The DNA for the CDR3 is TGTGCCAGCAGCCAAGCCCCTAGCGGTGGGTCCTACAATGAGCAGTTCTTC. Its protein is CASSQAPSGGSYNEQFF.